Sequencing of this T cell receptor beta chain was carried out in a study of shared clonotypes between healthy human individuals. Study-wide points: Sequencing depth was expected to influence donor clonotype sharing. Naive subsets generally had larger estimated richness than memory subsets.

As concerns this clone: Its specificity is unknown.

Assay used: immunoSEQ multiplex PCR; TCRdb lists only in-frame clones, some missing. The repertoire has about 2.5 million clones, about nine tenths of them found once; the top ten carry approximately 0.39%. Sequenced material: naive CD4+ T cells from PBMCs. Subset defined: CD45RA+ positively selected. The source is a man younger than 35 in good health. Some clones in this sample may be carry-over from other donors' samples.

CDR3 region: CAIRRDRQYEQYF. For the CDR3, the DNA is TGTGCCATCAGGAGGGACAGGCAATACGAGCAGTACTTC. This chain joins TRBV10-3 and TRBJ2-7, with 8 bases matching TRBD1. V shed 6 bases and J 4 bases; nucleotides not matched to a gene: 5. CDR1 is ENHRY and CDR2 is SYGVKD in the germline V gene. The CDR3 runs 13 residues.